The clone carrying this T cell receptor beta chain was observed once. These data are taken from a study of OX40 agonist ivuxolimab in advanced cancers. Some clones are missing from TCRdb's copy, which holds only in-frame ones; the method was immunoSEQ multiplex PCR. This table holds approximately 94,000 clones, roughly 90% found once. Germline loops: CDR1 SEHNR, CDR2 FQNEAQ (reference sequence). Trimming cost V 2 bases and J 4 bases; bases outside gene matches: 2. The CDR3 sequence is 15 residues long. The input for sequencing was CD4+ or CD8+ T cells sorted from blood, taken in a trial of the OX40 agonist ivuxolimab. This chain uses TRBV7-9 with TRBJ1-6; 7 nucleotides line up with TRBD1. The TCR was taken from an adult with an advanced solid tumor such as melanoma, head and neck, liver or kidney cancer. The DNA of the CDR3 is TGTGCCAGCAGCTTATCGACAGGGTATAATTCACCCCTCCACTTT. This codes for CASSLSTGYNSPLHF.